Shown below are 10 T cell receptor beta chains from a single sample sequenced in a study of neurological immune-mediated disorders. TCRdb processed the 5' RACE reads anew with MiXCR; each CDR3 protein has one entry. The sample lists 26,000 or so distinct CDR3 sequences, under 25% occurring once. Material for sequencing was PBMCs. The source of these receptors is a woman in her fifties or sixties in good health.

This clonotype was observed at least ten times. The chain is built from TRBV9 and TRBJ2-7; the D is unclear. The CDR3 is made up of 14 amino acids. Trimming pared 1 base from V and 3 bases from J, leaving 11 bases between. CDR1 and CDR2 from the germline V gene are SGDLS and YYNGEE. The CDR3 DNA sequence: TGTGCCAGCAGCGTAAGTGGCGCTAACTACGAGCAGTACTTC. Encoded protein: CASSVSGANYEQYF.

This clonotype was counted many times. This CDR3 is CAISGPSTAPYNEQFF. The CDR3 coding sequence is TGTGCCATCAGTGGGCCGTCTACCGCCCCCTACAATGAGCAGTTCTTC. The chain carries TRBV10-3 and TRBJ2-1, with D unresolved. Trimming stripped 4 bases from V and 2 bases from J, with 15 bases between. The CDR3 is 16 residues long. Germline V gene sequence: CDR1 ENHRY, CDR2 SYGVKD.

This clonotype was seen many times. CDR3 DNA sequence: TGTGCCAGCAGTCTCGGGGGGAATGAGCAGTTCTTC. This sequence encodes CASSLGGNEQFF. The J gene is TRBJ2-1, the V gene TRBV25-1; 7 bases align to TRBD2. CDR1 and CDR2 from the germline V gene are MGHDK and SYGVNS. This CDR3 is built from 12 residues. V lost 5 bases and J lost 7; bases outside the gene matches: 2.

This clonotype was found many times. V and J are TRBV5-1 and TRBJ1-5; 7 bases fit TRBD1. Looked up from germline, CDR1 is SGHRS and CDR2 is YFSETQ. Unmatched junction bases numbered 9, after V lost 0 bases and J lost 6 bases. There are 16 residues in the CDR3. In nucleotides, the CDR3 is TGCGCCAGCAGCTTGGGAGTCCAGGGGGGAGGTCAGCCCCAGCATTTT. Amino acid sequence: CASSLGVQGGGQPQHF.

This clonotype was counted ten times or more. This chain uses TRBV28 with TRBJ1-4; no clear D gene. The CDR3 is made up of 13 amino acids. V lost 1 base to trimming and J lost 7 bases, with 7 bases between them. Per the germline V gene, CDR1 is MDHEN and CDR2 is SYDVKM. DNA of the CDR3: TGTGCCAGCAGTTTATCTGGTAGTGAAAAACTGTTTTTT. Amino acids: CASSLSGSEKLFF. Full variable domain (rest looked up from reference TRBV28 and TRBJ1-4): DVKVTQSSRYLVKRTGEKVFLECVQDMDHENMFWYRQDPGLGLRLIYFSYDVKMKEKGDIPEGYSVSREKKERFSLILESASTNQTSMYLCASSLSGSEKLFFGSGTQLSVL.

Ten or more counts support this clonotype. The chain couples TRBV7-6 to TRBJ2-1; 9 bases agree with TRBD2. Germline assignment: CDR1 SGHVS and CDR2 FNYEAQ. Trimming at V came to 5 bases and at J to 5 bases, leaving 10 bases not matched to a gene. The CDR3 covers 16 residues. CDR3 in DNA: TGTGCCAGCAGCAAAATTAGACTAGCGGAGAACAATGAGCAGTTCTTC. This gives the protein CASSKIRLAENNEQFF.

This clonotype has ten or more counts. This chain connects TRBV5-1 to TRBJ2-1; a weak D match, TRBD1 (6 bases). The germline V and J ends were trimmed by 3 bases and 0 bases, with 7 bases remaining between them. CDR1 is SGHRS and CDR2 is YFSETQ in the germline V gene. The CDR3 covers 14 residues. The CDR3 reads CASSSTGSYNEQFF. As DNA, the CDR3 is TGCGCCAGCAGCTCGACAGGCTCCTACAATGAGCAGTTCTTC. The full variable domain, its missing parts supplied by reference TRBV5-1 and TRBJ2-1, is KAGVTQTPRYLIKTRGQQVTLSCSPISGHRSVSWYQQTPGQGLQFLFEYFSETQRNKGNFPGRFSGRQFSNSRSEMNVSTLELGDSALYLCASSSTGSYNEQFFGPGTRLTVL.

This clonotype occurred many times. The rearrangement links TRBV20-1 to TRBJ2-2; 7 nucleotides line up with TRBD2. CDR3 length: 14 amino acids. Trimming took 0 bases from V and 3 from J; bases not matched to a gene: 1. Germline assignment: CDR1 DFQATT and CDR2 SNEGSKA (reference sequence). The DNA for the CDR3 is TGCAGTGCTAGAGAGGGGGGGGACACCGGGGAGCTGTTTTTT. This translates into CSAREGGDTGELFF.

This clonotype has a handful of counts. The J gene is TRBJ1-5, the V gene TRBV5-1, with 7 nucleotides matching TRBD1. This CDR3 has 15 residues. Germline V gene sequence: CDR1 SGHRS, CDR2 YFSETQ. Trimming at V came to 2 bases and at J to 9 bases, leaving 11 bases not matched to a gene. The CDR3 loop reads CASSFWPGGDWPQHF. CDR3 DNA: TGCGCCAGCAGCTTTTGGCCAGGGGGTGACTGGCCCCAGCATTTT.

By share of the sample, this clonotype is medium-sized. V and J are TRBV10-3 and TRBJ2-2; tentatively, D is TRBD1 (6 bases). Germline V CDR1 and CDR2: ENHRY, SYGVKD. The ends were cut back, 2 bases at V and 7 bases at J, with 11 bases in the middle. This CDR3 is built from 14 residues. The CDR3 loop is CAISETGQRGELFF. The CDR3 DNA is TGTGCCATCAGTGAGACCGGACAGCGCGGGGAGCTGTTTTTT.